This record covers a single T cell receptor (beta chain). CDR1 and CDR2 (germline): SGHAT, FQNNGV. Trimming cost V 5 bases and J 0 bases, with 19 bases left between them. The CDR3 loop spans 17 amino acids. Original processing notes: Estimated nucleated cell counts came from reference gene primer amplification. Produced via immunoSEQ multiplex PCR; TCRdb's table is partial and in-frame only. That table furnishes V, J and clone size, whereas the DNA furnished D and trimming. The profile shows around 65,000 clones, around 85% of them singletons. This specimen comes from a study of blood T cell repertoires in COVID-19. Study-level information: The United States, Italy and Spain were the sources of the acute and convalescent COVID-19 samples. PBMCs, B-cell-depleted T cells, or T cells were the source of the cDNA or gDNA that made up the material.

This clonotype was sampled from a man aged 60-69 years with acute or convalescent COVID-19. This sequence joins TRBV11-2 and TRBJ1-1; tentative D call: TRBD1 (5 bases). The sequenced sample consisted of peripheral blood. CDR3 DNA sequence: TGTGCCAGCAGCCCCGTAGGGGTGGAGAGGATGAACACTGAAGCTTTCTTT. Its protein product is CASSPVGVERMNTEAFF.